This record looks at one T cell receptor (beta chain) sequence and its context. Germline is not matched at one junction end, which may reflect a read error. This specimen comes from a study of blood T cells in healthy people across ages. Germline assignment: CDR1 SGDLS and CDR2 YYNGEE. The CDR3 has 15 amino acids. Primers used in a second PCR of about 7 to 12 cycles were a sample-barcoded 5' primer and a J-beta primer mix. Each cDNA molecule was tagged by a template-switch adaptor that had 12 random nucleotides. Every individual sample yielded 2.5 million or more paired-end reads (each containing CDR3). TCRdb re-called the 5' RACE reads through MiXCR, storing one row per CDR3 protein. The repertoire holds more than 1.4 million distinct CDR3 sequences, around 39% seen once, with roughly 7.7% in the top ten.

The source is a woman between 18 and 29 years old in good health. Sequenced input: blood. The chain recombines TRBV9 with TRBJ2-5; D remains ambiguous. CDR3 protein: CASNVGSGPHRTQYF. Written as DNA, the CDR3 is TGTGCCAGCAACGTAGGTAGTGGACCGCATCGGACCCAGTACTTC.